This TCR beta chain is drawn from a study of cytotoxic CD8 clonotypes in ibrutinib-treated CLL. Looking at the study overall: Samples showed on average about 250,000 productive templates and 94,082 productive rearrangements.

Sequencing used immunoSEQ multiplex PCR; TCRdb keeps in-frame clones, though not all of them. The sample records 140,000 to 150,000 clones, roughly three quarters being singletons. Trimming pared 6 bases from V and 10 bases from J, leaving 14 bases between. This CDR3 is 12 amino acids long. Germline V gene data show CDR1 as MDHEN and CDR2 as SYDVKM. This clone was counted a few times. Sequencing was performed on PBMCs, taken after 24 months of ibrutinib treatment. This sequence was found in a human donor with chronic lymphocytic leukemia. The chain recombines TRBV28 with TRBJ2-3; D call uncertain. CDR3 nucleotides: TGTGCCAGCAGAACTTCGCCCGCCCCGCAGTATTTT. Translating gives CASRTSPAPQYF.